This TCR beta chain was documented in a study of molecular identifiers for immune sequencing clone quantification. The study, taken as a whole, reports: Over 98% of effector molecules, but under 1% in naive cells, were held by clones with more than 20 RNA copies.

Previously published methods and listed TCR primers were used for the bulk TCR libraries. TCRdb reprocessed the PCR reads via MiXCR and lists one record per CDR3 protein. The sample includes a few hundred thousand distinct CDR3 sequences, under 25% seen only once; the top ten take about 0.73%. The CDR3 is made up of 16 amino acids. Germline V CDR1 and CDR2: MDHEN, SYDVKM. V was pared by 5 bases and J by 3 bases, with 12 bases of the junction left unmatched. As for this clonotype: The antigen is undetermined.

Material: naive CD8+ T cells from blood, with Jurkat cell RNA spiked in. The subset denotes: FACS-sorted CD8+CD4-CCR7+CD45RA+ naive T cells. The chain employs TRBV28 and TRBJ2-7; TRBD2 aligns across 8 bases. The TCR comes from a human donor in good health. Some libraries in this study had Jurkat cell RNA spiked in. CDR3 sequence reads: CASSLGTVTSDYEQYF. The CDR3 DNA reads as TGTGCCAGCAGTCTGGGGACCGTGACTAGCGACTACGAGCAGTACTTC.